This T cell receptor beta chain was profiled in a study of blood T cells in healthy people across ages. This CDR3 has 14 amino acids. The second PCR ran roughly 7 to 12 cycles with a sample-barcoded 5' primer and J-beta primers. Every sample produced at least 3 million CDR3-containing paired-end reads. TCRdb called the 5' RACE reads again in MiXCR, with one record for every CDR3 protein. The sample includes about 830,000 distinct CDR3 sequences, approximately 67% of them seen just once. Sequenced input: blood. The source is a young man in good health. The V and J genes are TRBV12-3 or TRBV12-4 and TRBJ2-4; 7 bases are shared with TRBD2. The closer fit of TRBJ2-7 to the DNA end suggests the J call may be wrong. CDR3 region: CASSGSGGLFEQYF. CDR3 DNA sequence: TGTGCCAGCAGTGGGTCCGGGGGGTTGTTCGAGCAGTACTTC.